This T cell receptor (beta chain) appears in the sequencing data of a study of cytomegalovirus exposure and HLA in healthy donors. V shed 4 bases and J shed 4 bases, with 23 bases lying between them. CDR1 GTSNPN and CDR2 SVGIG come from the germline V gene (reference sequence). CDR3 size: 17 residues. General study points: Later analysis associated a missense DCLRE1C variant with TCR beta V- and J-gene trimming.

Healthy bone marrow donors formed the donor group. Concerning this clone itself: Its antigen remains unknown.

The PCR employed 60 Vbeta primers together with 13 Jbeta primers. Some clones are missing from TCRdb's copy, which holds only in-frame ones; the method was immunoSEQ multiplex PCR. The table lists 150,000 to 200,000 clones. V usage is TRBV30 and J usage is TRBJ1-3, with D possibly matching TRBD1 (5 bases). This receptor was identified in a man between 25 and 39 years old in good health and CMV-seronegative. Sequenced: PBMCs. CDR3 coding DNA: TGTGCCTGGAATAGAGGAGGGACCCAAACCGGAGGAAACACCATATATTTT. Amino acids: CAWNRGGTQTGGNTIYF.